A single sample gave rise to the 21 T cell receptor beta chains below, sequenced in a study of blood T cells in healthy people across ages. A sample-barcoded 5' primer and a J-beta primer mix were used in a second PCR of roughly 7 to 11 cycles. A single record per CDR3 protein comes from TCRdb applying MiXCR to the 5' RACE reads. The table records roughly 790,000 distinct CDR3 sequences, approximately 39% of them present only once. Source material: blood. The receptor set was obtained from a woman aged 55-75 years in good health.

The V gene is TRBV7-9, the J gene TRBJ1-2; TRBD1 matches 8 bases. V was pared by 7 bases and J by 2 bases, with 12 bases of the junction left unmatched. CDR3 length equals 16 residues. Germline CDR1 reads SEHNR; CDR2 reads FQNEAQ (reference sequence). This CDR3 is CASNQQAGTGNYGYTF. The CDR3 nucleotides are TGTGCCAGCAACCAACAAGCAGGGACAGGAAACTATGGCTACACCTTC.

The table lists this clonotype with a few counts. The V and J genes are TRBV18 and TRBJ2-1; D possibly corresponds to TRBD2 (5 bases). Germline-derived CDR1 and CDR2 are KGHSH and LQKENI. V was clipped by 2 bases and J by 2 bases, with 13 bases between them. CDR3 length: 16 residues. The CDR3: CASSPNNGITYNEQFF. The CDR3 DNA is TGTGCCAGCTCACCAAATAACGGGATAACCTACAATGAGCAGTTCTTC.

This clonotype was seen a handful of times. The gene calls are TRBV10-3 and TRBJ2-1; TRBD1 agrees at 9 bases. This CDR3 spans 16 amino acids. The germline V gene encodes CDR1 ENHRY and CDR2 SYGVKD. V gave up 2 bases and J gave up 3 bases; unmatched junction bases: 5. The CDR3 reads CAISEPGQGGYNEQFF. The CDR3 DNA sequence: TGTGCCATCAGTGAGCCGGGACAGGGAGGCTACAATGAGCAGTTCTTC.

V is TRBV6-6 and J is TRBJ2-3; 11 nucleotides agree with TRBD2. Germline values: CDR1 MNHNY, CDR2 SVGAGI (reference sequence). This CDR3 region has 16 residues. The V and J ends lost 7 bases and 1 base, in that order; junction bases with no gene match: 7. CDR3 nucleotide sequence: TGTGCCAGCATCACCGGGACTAGCGGTGGCACAGATACGCAGTATTTT. Translation gives CASITGTSGGTDTQYF.

This clonotype has just one count. The rearrangement joins TRBV20-1 to TRBJ2-3; 13 positions agree with TRBD2. CDR1 and CDR2 from the germline V gene are DFQATT and SNEGSKA (reference sequence). The CDR3 length is 17 residues. V was clipped by 0 bases and J by 4 bases; unmatched bases: 7. The CDR3 DNA is TGCAGTGCTAGAGAACTAGCGGGAGGGCCTATTTCAGATACGCAGTATTTT. Protein product: CSARELAGGPISDTQYF.

This rearrangement joins TRBV5-1 to TRBJ2-1, with unresolved D. CDR1 is SGHRS, CDR2 YFSETQ, per germline. V lost 0 bases to trimming and J lost 5 bases, with 6 bases between them. This CDR3 spans 13 amino acids. The CDR3 protein is CASSLATNNEQFF. The CDR3 region has the DNA TGCGCCAGCAGCTTGGCCACTAACAATGAGCAGTTCTTC.

V usage is TRBV12-3 or TRBV12-4 and J usage is TRBJ2-7; a weak D match, TRBD2 (7 bases). The V and J ends lost 9 bases and 2 bases respectively, with 17 bases between them. The CDR3 totals 14 residues. The CDR3 DNA reads as TGTGCCAGTTCCCTCAGCGGGACAACCTACGAGCAGTACTTC. This gives the protein CASSLSGTTYEQYF.

This clonotype turned up a few times. The CDR3 nucleotides are TGTGCCAGCAGTTTCGGTCAGCCCCAGCATTTT. This translates into CASSFGQPQHF. The V and J genes are TRBV12-3 or TRBV12-4 and TRBJ1-5; D remains ambiguous. This CDR3 has 11 residues. V gave up 3 bases and J gave up 6 bases, with 3 bases separating them.

The chain uses TRBV7-9 and TRBJ2-3, with unresolved D. Trimming left V 1 base short and J 7 bases short, with 6 bases between. This CDR3 comprises 12 residues. CDR1 is SEHNR and CDR2 is FQNEAQ in the germline V gene (reference sequence). CDR3 loop: CASSLDPYTQYF. CDR3 bases: TGTGCCAGCAGCTTAGATCCGTATACGCAGTATTTT. The variable domain in full, with the rest retrieved from reference TRBV7-9 and TRBJ2-3, is DTGVSQNPRHKITKRGQNVTFRCDPISEHNRLYWYRQTLGQGPEFLTYFQNEAQLEKSRLLSDRFSAERPKGSFSTLEIQRTEQGDSAMYLCASSLDPYTQYFGPGTRLTVL.

The chain combines TRBV9 with TRBJ2-7; D is unclear. The J call may be in error: the DNA end matches TRBJ2-5 better. Germline CDR1 reads SGDLS; CDR2 reads YYNGEE. The CDR3 is 16 residues long. The CDR3 reads CASSALSVPLPETQYF. CDR3 DNA sequence: TGTGCCAGCAGCGCTTTAAGCGTACCTCTGCCAGAGACCCAGTACTTC.

The chain combines TRBV5-1 with TRBJ2-7; 7 bases align to TRBD2. The V gene end was trimmed by 3 bases and the J gene end by 7 bases; junction bases not matched to a gene: 10. The CDR3 is 14 amino acids. In germline, CDR1 is SGHRS, CDR2 YFSETQ. CDR3 protein: CASSSGGSQGEQYF. The CDR3 DNA is TGCGCCAGCAGCTCGGGGGGATCCCAGGGAGAGCAGTACTTC.

This clonotype was counted a single time. The rearrangement joins TRBV4-1 to TRBJ2-3, with 10 bases that match TRBD2. The V and J ends lost 1 base and 3 bases, in that order; junction bases with no gene match: 10. CDR1 is MGHRA, CDR2 YSYEKL, per germline. This CDR3 contains 18 residues. This CDR3 is CASSQGWASGGGTDTQYF. Written as DNA, the CDR3 is TGCGCCAGCAGCCAAGGGTGGGCTAGCGGGGGTGGAACAGATACGCAGTATTTT.

V and J are TRBV20-1 and TRBJ1-3; D gene ambiguous. V lost 0 bases, J lost 2 bases, and 17 bases lay in between. Germline CDR1 is DFQATT and CDR2 is SNEGSKA (reference sequence). The CDR3 is 17 residues long. The CDR3 nucleotides are TGCAGTGCTAGAGATCGGGAGGTTAGGATCCCTGGAAACACCATATATTTT. This codes for CSARDREVRIPGNTIYF.

This clonotype was picked up a small number of times. The CDR3 coding sequence is TGTGCCAGCAGCTCCGCAGGTTGGGGCGGCACAGATACGCAGTATTTT. Amino acid sequence: CASSSAGWGGTDTQYF. The rearrangement links TRBV7-9 to TRBJ2-3; D possibly corresponds to TRBD1 (5 bases). Trimming stripped 4 bases from V and 1 base from J, with 15 bases between. CDR3 length: 16 amino acids. Looked up from germline, CDR1 is SEHNR and CDR2 is FQNEAQ (reference sequence).

The V call is TRBV6-1, the J call TRBJ2-1; a weak D match, TRBD2 (6 bases). The germline CDR1 and CDR2 sequences are MNHNS and SASEGT. The CDR3 is made up of 15 amino acids. Trimming removed 3 bases from V and 2 bases from J, with 11 bases in between. The CDR3 DNA follows: TGTGCCAGCAGTGAGCGGGGATCCACCTACAATGAGCAGTTCTTC. It translates to CASSERGSTYNEQFF.

The V gene is TRBV11-2, the J gene TRBJ2-7, with 7 bases identical to TRBD2. V lost 0 bases to trimming and J lost 1 base; unmatched junction nucleotides: 12. Germline CDR1 SGHAT, CDR2 FQNNGV. The CDR3 has 18 residues. The CDR3 bases are TGTGCCAGCAGCTTAGATCTAAGAAGTCTAGCGGATTCCTACGAGCAGTACTTC. It is translated as CASSLDLRSLADSYEQYF. Using reference TRBV11-2 and TRBJ2-7 for the parts outside the CDR3, the full variable domain is EAGVAQSPRYKIIEKRQSVAFWCNPISGHATLYWYQQILGQGPKLLIQFQNNGVVDDSQLPKDRFSAERLKGVDSTLKIQPAKLEDSAVYLCASSLDLRSLADSYEQYFGPGTRLTVT.

The chain uses TRBV2 and TRBJ2-5; 7 nucleotides agree with TRBD2. Trimming took 4 bases from V and 11 from J; bases not matched to a gene: 16. The CDR3 spans 15 residues. Germline V gives CDR1 SNHLY, CDR2 FYNNEI. The CDR3 DNA reads TGTGCCAGCAGTGCGGGGCTAGCGGAGGGGAATGAGCAGTACTTC. This sequence encodes CASSAGLAEGNEQYF.

V usage is TRBV7-3 and J usage is TRBJ2-3, with 9 bases fitting TRBD2. Germline CDR1 reads SGHTA; CDR2 reads FQGTGA. CDR3 length equals 15 residues. The V segment lost 1 base and the J segment 5 bases; nucleotides outside the gene matches: 4. Written as DNA, the CDR3 is TGTGCCAGCAGCTTAATGGCGGGGGGGCAAGATACGCAGTATTTT. Protein product: CASSLMAGGQDTQYF.

J is TRBJ2-6 and V is TRBV12-3 or TRBV12-4; D is possibly TRBD1 or TRBD2 (5 bases each). The CDR3 has 17 amino acids. V lost 3 bases and J lost 0, with 12 bases in between. The CDR3 coding sequence is TGTGCCAGCAGTTTTGGGGGTCTGAGCTCTGGGGCCAACGTCCTGACTTTC. It codes for CASSFGGLSSGANVLTF.

This clonotype was observed a handful of times. The chain employs TRBV7-2 and TRBJ1-1, with a weak D call TRBD1 (5 bases). In germline, CDR1 is SGHTA, CDR2 FQGNSA. V lost 6 bases and J lost 0, with 11 bases in between. This CDR3 region has 14 residues. The CDR3 bases are TGTGCCAGCAGGAGAGGGGAGATGAACACTGAAGCTTTCTTT. The encoded protein is CASRRGEMNTEAFF.

The rearrangement uses TRBV20-1 and TRBJ2-1; D is tentatively TRBD1 or TRBD2 (5 bases each). Germline values: CDR1 DFQATT, CDR2 SNEGSKA (reference sequence). Between the trimmed V and J ends, which lost 6 bases and 8 bases, there was a span of 20 bases. The CDR3 length is 14 residues. CDR3 in amino acids: CSARDRGGLDEQFF. The CDR3 region has the DNA TGCAGTGCCAGGGACCGCGGAGGTTTGGATGAGCAGTTCTTC.